The 3 T cell receptor beta chains presented below share a single source sample, sequenced in a study of Ad26.COV2.S vaccination and SARS-CoV-2 variants. Clones were read by immunoSEQ multiplex PCR, and TCRdb kept only the in-frame ones, dropping some. The sample lists over 450,000 clones; roughly nine tenths were seen once. Described treatment: roughly 20 received Ad26.COV2.S at low or high dose, single or two shots; several received placebo; per-sample allocation not given. At day 63 after the first vaccine or placebo injection, samples were drawn. Sequencing used peripheral blood, obtained in a trial of Ad26.COV2.S vaccine versus placebo. The receptors were gathered from a person aged 18-60 years who received the Ad26.COV2.S COVID-19 vaccine or a placebo.

Comments on this clone: This CDR3 is also generated by other DNA sequences in the sample. The chain employs TRBV5-1 and TRBJ2-2; unclear D gene. CDR3 length equals 16 residues. V lost 0 bases to trimming and J lost 0 bases, with 9 bases between them. Germline CDR1 is SGHRS and CDR2 is YFSETQ. CDR3 amino acids: CASSLGSKSNTGELFF. The CDR3 bases are TGCGCCAGCAGCTTGGGGTCCAAATCGAACACCGGGGAGCTGTTTTTT.

The chain uses TRBV6-5 and TRBJ2-2, with a possible D match to TRBD2 (5 bases). Trimming took 8 bases from V and 3 from J, leaving 13 bases between them. CDR1 is MNHEY and CDR2 is SVGAGI in the germline V gene. This CDR3 comprises 14 residues. CDR3 region: CASQGRAYTGELFF. CDR3 in DNA: TGTGCCAGCCAAGGGCGGGCTTACACCGGGGAGCTGTTTTTT.

This clone was found a few times. The rearrangement joins TRBV2 to TRBJ2-7, with D perhaps TRBD1 (6 bases). The CDR3 spans 13 residues. The ends were cut back, 7 bases at V and 0 bases at J, with 10 bases in the middle. Germline CDR1 is SNHLY and CDR2 is FYNNEI. The CDR3 bases are TGTGCCAGCACGCAGGGGTACTCCTACGAGCAGTACTTC. Translating gives CASTQGYSYEQYF.